Following are 22 T cell receptor beta chains from one sample sequenced in a study of cytomegalovirus exposure and HLA in healthy donors. Amplification used 60 Vbeta primers and 13 Jbeta primers. Assay: immunoSEQ multiplex PCR; the TCRdb copy retains only in-frame clones and omits some. The data show 100,000 to 150,000 clones, with more than 65% seen just once and 9.5% to 15% held by the top ten. Sequencing input: PBMCs. These receptors came from a woman aged 40 to 55 in good health and CMV-seropositive.

This clone was counted between two and nine times. The CDR3 DNA reads as TGTGCCAGCAGCTTTAGAAACCGCGTCGCCCGAGCTAATGAAAAACTGTTTTTT. It codes for CASSFRNRVARANEKLFF. This chain uses TRBV7-3 with TRBJ1-4; D is uncertain. The CDR3 is 18 amino acids. Germline assignment: CDR1 SGHTA and CDR2 FQGTGA. The V end was cut by 3 bases, the J end by 3 bases, with 20 bases between.

This clone was observed once. The chain combines TRBV4-1 with TRBJ2-1; 8 bases map to TRBD1. The V gene's germline CDR1 is MGHRA and CDR2 YSYEKL. V trimming: 2 bases; J trimming: 7 bases; junction bases outside the gene matches: 1. This CDR3 spans 13 amino acids. The CDR3 here is CASSQRTGNEQFF. The CDR3 DNA reads TGCGCCAGCAGCCAACGGACAGGGAATGAGCAGTTCTTC.

CDR3 coding DNA: TGTGCCAGCAGTTTTCGAATCCCGGGACAGGATCTTCATCAGCCCCAGCATTTT. Translated, it gives CASSFRIPGQDLHQPQHF. J is TRBJ1-5 and V is TRBV27; the match to TRBD1 covers 8 bases. The V segment lost 3 bases and the J segment 5 bases; nucleotides outside the gene matches: 15. In germline, CDR1 is MNHEY, CDR2 SMNVEV (reference sequence). The CDR3 runs to 18 residues.

The chain uses TRBV4-1 and TRBJ2-4; 10 positions agree with TRBD2. CDR3 length equals 18 residues. V trimming: 1 base; J trimming: 0 bases; junction bases outside the gene matches: 6. Per the germline V gene, CDR1 is MGHRA and CDR2 is YSYEKL. CDR3 residues: CASSQGGASGGAKNIQYF. CDR3 DNA sequence: TGCGCCAGCAGCCAAGGAGGTGCTAGCGGGGGAGCCAAAAACATTCAGTACTTC.

This sequence joins TRBV6-5 and TRBJ1-4, with D possibly being TRBD1 (5 bases). This CDR3 has 15 residues. Between the trimmed V and J ends, which lost 2 bases and 8 bases, there was a span of 15 bases. CDR1 and CDR2 (germline): MNHEY, SVGAGI. CDR3 in DNA: TGTGCCAGCAGTTACGTCCAGGGTGGTTGGGAAAAACTGTTTTTT. Amino acids: CASSYVQGGWEKLFF.

The J gene is TRBJ2-7, the V gene TRBV30, with 8 bases that match TRBD1. The CDR3 consists of 15 residues. Germline CDR1 and CDR2: GTSNPN and SVGIG (reference sequence). The trim removed 4 bases at V and 8 bases at J, leaving 16 bases unmatched. In nucleotides, the CDR3 is TGTGCCTGGACCCCCGGGGCAGGGGGCCTCCCCCAGCAGTACTTC. Translated: CAWTPGAGGLPQQYF.

V and J are TRBV28 and TRBJ1-4, with D maybe TRBD1 (5 bases). The CDR3 loop spans 17 amino acids. Trimming took 2 bases from V and 10 from J, leaving 23 bases between them. Germline V lookup: CDR1 MDHEN, CDR2 SYDVKM. CDR3 amino acids: CASSLPGTRRQAGKLFF. The CDR3 nucleotides are TGTGCCAGCAGTTTACCAGGGACGAGGAGGCAAGCGGGAAAACTGTTTTTT.

The chain carries TRBV5-4 and TRBJ1-2; D gene ambiguous. This CDR3 region has 14 residues. Deletions cut 2 bases from V and 1 base from J, with 9 bases between. Per the germline V gene, CDR1 is SGHNT and CDR2 is YYREEE (reference sequence). The CDR3: CASSFNTGNYGYTF. The CDR3 DNA reads as TGTGCCAGCAGCTTCAACACGGGTAACTATGGCTACACCTTC.

This chain connects TRBV6-1 to TRBJ1-6; 7 nucleotides align to TRBD1. The V and J ends lost 6 bases and 5 bases, in that order; junction bases with no gene match: 7. This CDR3 region has 15 residues. Germline-derived CDR1 and CDR2 are MNHNS and SASEGT. The CDR3 DNA sequence: TGTGCCAGCAGCGAGGGACAGTTAAATAATTCACCCCTCCACTTT. Protein product: CASSEGQLNNSPLHF.

This clone was detected a few times. The gene calls are TRBV29-1 and TRBJ1-3; D is unclear. Germline V gene sequence: CDR1 SQVTM, CDR2 ANQGSEA. Trimming cost V 7 bases and J 0 bases, with 16 bases left between them. The CDR3 length is 15 residues. CDR3 protein: CSATLASSSGNTIYF. For the CDR3, the DNA is TGCAGCGCGACCCTAGCCTCCTCCTCTGGAAACACCATATATTTT.

The J gene is TRBJ2-1, the V gene TRBV7-9, with D possibly being TRBD2 (6 bases). The V end lost 5 bases, the J end lost 1 base, and 12 bases lay between the germline ends. CDR3 length: 15 amino acids. Per the germline V gene, CDR1 is SEHNR and CDR2 is FQNEAQ (reference sequence). The CDR3 DNA is TGTGCCAGCAGCCTCGGGACTCCTTCCTACAATGAGCAGTTCTTC. It yields the protein CASSLGTPSYNEQFF.

This chain links TRBV19 with TRBJ1-1; 9 bases align to TRBD1. The V gene's germline CDR1 is LNHDA and CDR2 SQIVND (reference sequence). CDR3 length: 17 residues. The V segment lost 6 bases and the J segment 1 base; nucleotides outside the gene matches: 12. CDR3 amino acids: CASSPKGQQGANTEAFF. The CDR3 DNA is TGTGCCAGTAGCCCTAAGGGGCAACAGGGGGCGAACACTGAAGCTTTCTTT.

The chain employs TRBV18 and TRBJ2-7, with TRBD1 matching 7 bases. CDR1 is KGHSH and CDR2 is LQKENI in the germline V gene. The ends lost 1 base at V and 4 bases at J; junction bases unmatched: 10. The CDR3 consists of 16 residues. The CDR3 protein is CASSPLGTALTYEQYF. The CDR3 nucleotides read TGTGCCAGCTCACCACTAGGGACAGCCCTCACGTACGAGCAGTACTTC.

Here the CDR3 DNA reads TGTGCCAGTAGTATAGAGGGTGCAGGGAATCAGCCCCAGCATTTT. Protein product: CASSIEGAGNQPQHF. The chain links TRBV19 to TRBJ1-5, with D perhaps TRBD1 (5 bases). The CDR3 has 15 residues. The V end was cut by 0 bases, the J end by 4 bases, with 10 bases between. Germline CDR1 reads LNHDA; CDR2 reads SQIVND (reference sequence).

The chain recombines TRBV29-1 with TRBJ1-2; D is possibly TRBD1 (5 bases). V gave up 7 bases and J gave up 4 bases, with 13 bases separating them. CDR1 and CDR2 from the germline V gene are SQVTM and ANQGSEA. This CDR3 spans 12 amino acids. The CDR3 region has the DNA TGCAGCGCTGGGGGGGGTGCCTATGGCTACACCTTC. Amino acids: CSAGGGAYGYTF. The full variable domain, rest sourced from reference TRBV29-1 and TRBJ1-2, is SAVISQKPSRDICQRGTSLTIQCQVDSQVTMMFWYRQQPGQSLTLIATANQGSEATYESGFVIDKFPISRPNLTFSTLTVSNMSPEDSSIYLCSAGGGAYGYTFGSGTRLTVV.

This clone came up a few times. The J gene is TRBJ1-5, the V gene TRBV5-8; 8 bases are a match to TRBD1. Germline V gene sequence: CDR1 SGHTS, CDR2 YDEGEE. Losses at the gene ends were 4 bases for V and 7 bases for J; bases not matched to a gene: 10. CDR3 length equals 15 residues. The chain's CDR3 is CASSPGQGGIQPQHF. The CDR3 DNA follows: TGTGCCAGCAGCCCCGGACAGGGAGGGATCCAGCCCCAGCATTTT. Using reference TRBV5-8 and TRBJ1-5 for the parts outside the CDR3, the full variable domain is EAGVTQSPTHLIKTRGQQATLRCSPISGHTSVYWYQQALGLGLQFLLWYDEGEERNRGNFPPRFSGRQFPNYSSELNVNALELEDSALYLCASSPGQGGIQPQHFGDGTRLSIL.

The J gene is TRBJ1-5, the V gene TRBV2; D is undetermined. The CDR3 has 14 residues. Germline V gives CDR1 SNHLY, CDR2 FYNNEI. Trimming removed 8 bases from V and 1 base from J, with 12 bases in between. In DNA, the CDR3 is TGTGCCAGCCGGGGAAAACAGAGCAATCAGCCCCAGCATTTT. Protein sequence: CASRGKQSNQPQHF.

The chain's CDR3 is CASSSRGNTGELFF. The DNA for the CDR3 is TGTGCCAGCAGCTCCAGGGGAAACACCGGGGAGCTGTTTTTT. The V and J genes are TRBV7-6 and TRBJ2-2, with a weak D call TRBD1 (6 bases). Germline assignment: CDR1 SGHVS and CDR2 FNYEAQ. V lost 4 bases and J lost 2, with 8 bases in between. This CDR3 contains 14 residues. The full variable domain, in which reference TRBV7-6 and TRBJ2-2 provide the parts outside the CDR3, is GAGVSQSPRYKVTKRGQDVALRCDPISGHVSLYWYRQALGQGPEFLTYFNYEAQQDKSGLPNDRFSAERPEGSISTLTIQRTEQRDSAMYRCASSSRGNTGELFFGEGSRLTVL.

This chain joins TRBV29-1 and TRBJ2-7; no clear D gene. CDR1 SQVTM and CDR2 ANQGSEA come from the germline V gene. Between the trimmed V and J ends, which lost 7 bases and 1 base, there was a span of 14 bases. The CDR3 loop spans 13 amino acids. The CDR3 region is CSARSAPSYEQYF. CDR3 coding DNA: TGCAGCGCCCGGAGTGCCCCGTCCTACGAGCAGTACTTC.

The chain combines TRBV11-2 with TRBJ2-5; 8 nucleotides agree with TRBD1. J gave up 4 bases and V 1 base, and 8 bases lay outside the gene matches. This CDR3 spans 16 amino acids. Germline V gene data show CDR1 as SGHAT and CDR2 as FQNNGV. CDR3 sequence (DNA): TGTGCCAGCAGCTTAGGGTGGCAGGGGGCAGGAGAGACCCAGTACTTC. It encodes CASSLGWQGAGETQYF.

The chain joins TRBV5-6 to TRBJ2-1; TRBD2 matches 10 bases. Germline loops: CDR1 SGHDT, CDR2 YYEEEE. The CDR3 has 13 residues. With 5 bases clipped from V and 13 bases from J, the junction kept 9 bases outside the gene matches. The CDR3 region has the DNA TGTGCCAGCAGACGGAGCGGGAGGGCCGTTCAGTTCTTC. Translating gives CASRRSGRAVQFF.

There are a few counts of this clone. The V gene is TRBV28, the J gene TRBJ2-7; no reliable D call. The germline gives CDR1 MDHEN, CDR2 SYDVKM. The CDR3 totals 12 residues. V was pared by 1 base and J by 7 bases, with 8 bases between. CDR3 coding DNA: TGTGCCAGCAGTTTATCTCCCTCGGAGCAGTACTTC. Its protein product is CASSLSPSEQYF.